These 23 T cell receptor beta chains were sequenced from one sample in a study of OX40 agonist ivuxolimab in advanced cancers. Measured with immunoSEQ multiplex PCR; TCRdb has only the in-frame clones, and not every one. The sample records 35,000 to 45,000 clones, about 88% being singletons. The specimen comprised CD4+ or CD8+ T cells sorted from blood, sampled in a trial of the OX40 agonist ivuxolimab. These receptors were collected from an adult with an advanced solid tumor such as melanoma, head and neck, liver or kidney cancer.

V and J are TRBV5-6 and TRBJ1-5; 11 positions agree with TRBD1. The CDR3 runs 19 residues. J lost 0 bases, V lost 0 bases, and 8 bases had no gene match. CDR1 is SGHDT and CDR2 is YYEEEE in the germline V gene. CDR3 sequence: CASSLGRTGGAYSNQPQHF. In DNA, the CDR3 is TGTGCCAGCAGCTTGGGACGGACAGGGGGCGCCTATAGCAATCAGCCCCAGCATTTT.

This clone was found once. This chain connects TRBV25-1 to TRBJ2-7, with a tentative D call TRBD1 (5 bases). The V and J ends lost 3 bases and 1 base respectively, with 10 bases between them. This CDR3 is 14 amino acids long. Germline CDR1 reads MGHDK; CDR2 reads SYGVNS. The chain's CDR3 is CASSDRTQSYEQYF. DNA of the CDR3: TGTGCCAGCAGTGATCGGACACAGTCCTACGAGCAGTACTTC.

V and J are TRBV10-3 and TRBJ2-1; 9 bases align to TRBD1. The germline CDR1 and CDR2 sequences are ENHRY and SYGVKD. The CDR3 contains 15 residues. V trimming: 6 bases; J trimming: 2 bases; junction bases outside the gene matches: 5. CDR3 DNA sequence: TGTGCCATCAGCCAAGGGACAGGGACCTACAATGAGCAGTTCTTC. This encodes CAISQGTGTYNEQFF.

The chain employs TRBV10-3 and TRBJ1-1; D might be TRBD1 (5 bases). Germline V gives CDR1 ENHRY, CDR2 SYGVKD. Between the trimmed V and J ends, which lost 7 bases and 4 bases, there was a span of 16 bases. The CDR3 is made up of 14 amino acids. CDR3 residues: CAIKEAGVGTEAFF. The DNA for the CDR3 is TGTGCCATCAAGGAGGCGGGGGTCGGCACTGAAGCTTTCTTT.

The V gene is TRBV7-2, the J gene TRBJ1-4; D is unresolved. Trimming pared 0 bases from V and 5 bases from J, leaving 22 bases between. The germline gives CDR1 SGHTA, CDR2 FQGNSA. The length of the CDR3 is 19 residues. The DNA for the CDR3 is TGTGCCAGCAGCTTAGCGGGCAGGTCCATGCCCTTACCCAATGAAAAACTGTTTTTT. This encodes CASSLAGRSMPLPNEKLFF.

The rearrangement links TRBV29-1 to TRBJ2-2; TRBD2 is a possible D gene (6 bases). There are 12 residues in the CDR3. Trimming pared 6 bases from V and 3 bases from J, leaving 8 bases between. Germline CDR1 SQVTM, CDR2 ANQGSEA. Here the CDR3 reads CSVRRDTGELFF. The CDR3 bases are TGCAGCGTAAGGAGGGACACCGGGGAGCTGTTTTTT.

The chain employs TRBV19 and TRBJ1-5; 8 positions match TRBD1. The CDR3 spans 17 residues. Germline values: CDR1 LNHDA, CDR2 SQIVND (reference sequence). J was trimmed by 4 bases and V by 3 bases; bases with no gene match: 11. CDR3 in amino acids: CASSIGTGENTNQPQHF. In DNA, the CDR3 is TGTGCCAGTAGTATTGGGACAGGTGAGAATACGAATCAGCCCCAGCATTTT. Full variable domain (remainder filled in from reference TRBV19 and TRBJ1-5): DGGITQSPKYLFRKEGQNVTLSCEQNLNHDAMYWYRQDPGQGLRLIYYSQIVNDFQKGDIAEGYSVSREKKESFPLTVTSAQKNPTAFYLCASSIGTGENTNQPQHFGDGTRLSIL.

The chain couples TRBV4-1 to TRBJ2-3; D is undetermined. CDR1 and CDR2 (germline): MGHRA, YSYEKL. V dropped 1 base and J dropped 4 bases, with 6 bases sitting between them. The length of the CDR3 is 13 residues. The CDR3 here is CASSQGSPDTQYF. The CDR3 nucleotides are TGCGCCAGCAGCCAAGGGTCACCAGATACGCAGTATTTT.

The chain couples TRBV4-1 to TRBJ2-1; 9 bases line up with TRBD1. CDR1 is MGHRA, CDR2 YSYEKL, per germline. The CDR3 has 15 residues. V trimming: 1 base; J trimming: 7 bases; junction bases outside the gene matches: 5. The CDR3 nucleotides are TGCGCCAGCAGCCAAGGGGACAGGGACCTTAATGAGCAGTTCTTC. Protein sequence: CASSQGDRDLNEQFF.

The rearrangement uses TRBV28 and TRBJ1-3; D possibly corresponds to TRBD1 (5 bases). This CDR3 is built from 15 residues. The V gene's germline CDR1 is MDHEN and CDR2 SYDVKM. Trimming took 3 bases from V and 0 from J, leaving 9 bases between them. CDR3 DNA sequence: TGTGCCAGCAGTTTCAGGGCCCGCTCTGGAAACACCATATATTTT. It encodes CASSFRARSGNTIYF.

The chain couples TRBV27 to TRBJ2-5, with D perhaps being TRBD1 or TRBD2 (5 bases each). Germline values: CDR1 MNHEY, CDR2 SMNVEV (reference sequence). The CDR3 has 14 amino acids. The V end was cut by 4 bases, the J end by 1 base, with 10 bases between. Here the CDR3 DNA reads TGTGCCAGCAGTTATGCCGGGGCCCAAGAGACCCAGTACTTC. This codes for CASSYAGAQETQYF.

A note on this clone: An end of the junction does not agree with germline; a read error may underlie this. The chain joins TRBV30 to TRBJ2-7, with TRBD1 matching 10 bases. CDR1 is GTSNPN, CDR2 SVGIG, per germline (reference sequence). This CDR3 region has 16 residues. CDR3 sequence reads: CARSESGTGVSYEQYF. DNA for the CDR3: TGTGCCCGGAGTGAATCCGGGACAGGGGTCTCCTACGAGCAGTACTTC.

This clone is judged medium-sized. V is TRBV5-6 and J is TRBJ1-5, with D tentatively TRBD1 (5 bases). Trimming left V 4 bases short and J 6 bases short, with 14 bases between. CDR3 length: 14 residues. CDR1 and CDR2 from the germline V gene are SGHDT and YYEEEE. The CDR3 region is CASSVMGGFQPQHF. DNA for the CDR3: TGTGCCAGCAGCGTCATGGGGGGTTTTCAGCCCCAGCATTTT.

J is TRBJ2-7 and V is TRBV29-1; tentative D call: TRBD1 (5 bases). The CDR3 runs 13 residues. The germline V gene has CDR1 SQVTM and CDR2 ANQGSEA. V was pared by 8 bases and J by 1 base, with 15 bases between. This chain's CDR3 is CSMLGVESYEQYF. The CDR3 DNA follows: TGCAGCATGCTAGGGGTAGAGTCCTACGAGCAGTACTTC.

The chain carries TRBV7-2 and TRBJ2-5, with D possibly TRBD2 on 6 matching bases. The CDR3 is 19 amino acids. The germline CDR1 and CDR2 sequences are SGHTA and FQGNSA. V was pared by 5 bases and J by 0 bases, with 25 bases between. The CDR3 sequence is CASSEFRLVERKYQETQYF. The CDR3 coding sequence is TGTGCCAGCAGCGAATTCCGACTAGTTGAGAGAAAGTACCAAGAGACCCAGTACTTC.

The V and J genes are TRBV6-4 and TRBJ2-1; 11 nucleotides agree with TRBD2. The length of the CDR3 is 15 residues. The V and J ends lost 6 bases and 4 bases, in that order; junction bases with no gene match: 5. Germline lookup yields CDR1 MRHNA and CDR2 SNTAGT. CDR3: CASSPVAGGYNEQFF. CDR3 in DNA: TGTGCCAGCAGCCCAGTAGCGGGAGGGTACAATGAGCAGTTCTTC.

The V and J genes are TRBV11-1 and TRBJ2-7; 11 bases line up with TRBD1. Germline V lookup: CDR1 SGHAT, CDR2 FQDESV (reference sequence). Unmatched junction bases numbered 3, after V lost 3 bases and J lost 2 bases. This CDR3 spans 15 amino acids. The CDR3 nucleotides read TGTGCCAGCAGCTTGGGACAGGGGGTACCCTACGAGCAGTACTTC. The encoded protein is CASSLGQGVPYEQYF.

V and J are TRBV15 and TRBJ1-2, with D unclear. Germline CDR1 reads LNHNV; CDR2 reads YYDKDF (reference sequence). The CDR3 has 15 amino acids. The V end was cut by 0 bases, the J end by 7 bases, with 15 bases between. CDR3 in DNA: TGTGCCACCAGCAGAGATCAGGAGATTCCCTCTGGCTACACCTTC. This translates into CATSRDQEIPSGYTF. Full variable domain (rest looked up from reference TRBV15 and TRBJ1-2): DAMVIQNPRYQVTQFGKPVTLSCSQTLNHNVMYWYQQKSSQAPKLLFHYYDKDFNNEADTPDNFQSRRPNTSFCFLDIRSPGLGDTAMYLCATSRDQEIPSGYTFGSGTRLTVV.

The rearrangement joins TRBV14 to TRBJ2-2; TRBD2 agrees at 13 bases. J lost 6 bases, V lost 5 bases, and 3 bases had no gene match. CDR1 SGHDN and CDR2 FVKESK come from the germline V gene. The CDR3 totals 15 residues. The CDR3 bases are TGTGCCAGCAGCGAAGGACTAGCGGGAGCCGGGGAGCTGTTTTTT. It codes for CASSEGLAGAGELFF.

The CDR3 spells CASSLLDREGDTQYF. Here the CDR3 DNA reads TGCGCCAGCAGCCTCCTCGACAGAGAAGGAGATACGCAGTATTTT. The rearrangement uses TRBV5-1 and TRBJ2-3, with D tentatively TRBD1 (5 bases). Between the trimmed V and J ends, which lost 4 bases and 5 bases, there was a span of 17 bases. Germline CDR1 and CDR2: SGHRS and YFSETQ. This CDR3 is 15 amino acids long.

This clone was picked up one time. This chain joins TRBV11-2 and TRBJ2-5, with D possibly TRBD2 on 6 matching bases. The CDR3 runs to 14 residues. Germline V gene sequence: CDR1 SGHAT, CDR2 FQNNGV. Trimming shortened V by 2 bases and J by 4 bases, and 11 bases separated the two germline ends. The CDR3 DNA reads TGTGCCAGCAGCTTATTTAGGGGAGGAGAGACCCAGTACTTC. Encoded protein: CASSLFRGGETQYF.

The rearrangement links TRBV2 to TRBJ2-7; 9 bases are shared with TRBD2. The CDR3 runs 14 residues. The V segment lost 7 bases and the J segment 7 bases; nucleotides outside the gene matches: 11. Germline-derived CDR1 and CDR2 are SNHLY and FYNNEI. The CDR3 here is CASTRREGLGEQYF. DNA for the CDR3: TGTGCCAGCACGAGGCGGGAGGGCCTGGGGGAGCAGTACTTC. The full variable domain, completed using reference TRBV2 and TRBJ2-7, is EPEVTQTPSHQVTQMGQEVILRCVPISNHLYFYWYRQILGQKVEFLVSFYNNEISEKSEIFDDQFSVERPDGSNFTLKIRSTKLEDSAMYFCASTRREGLGEQYFGPGTRLTVT.

The chain joins TRBV28 to TRBJ2-1; 7 bases map to TRBD2. The junction had 14 bases not matched to a gene; V was cut back by 6 bases and J by 3 bases. This CDR3 contains 17 residues. Germline CDR1 and CDR2: MDHEN and SYDVKM. CDR3 in amino acids: CASRLLPPSGIYNEQFF. The CDR3 DNA is TGTGCCAGCAGACTACTCCCTCCTAGCGGTATCTACAATGAGCAGTTCTTC.